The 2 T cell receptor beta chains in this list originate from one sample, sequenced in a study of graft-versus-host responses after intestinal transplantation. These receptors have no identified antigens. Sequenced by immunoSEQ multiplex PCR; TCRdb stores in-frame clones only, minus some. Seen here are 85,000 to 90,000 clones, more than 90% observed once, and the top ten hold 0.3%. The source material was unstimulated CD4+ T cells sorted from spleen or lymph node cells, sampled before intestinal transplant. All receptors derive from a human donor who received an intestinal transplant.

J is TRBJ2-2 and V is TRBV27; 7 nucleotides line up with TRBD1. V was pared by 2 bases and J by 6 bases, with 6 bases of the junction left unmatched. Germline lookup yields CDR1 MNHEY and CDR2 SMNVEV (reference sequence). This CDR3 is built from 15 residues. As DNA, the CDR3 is TGTGCCAGCAGTTTAACAGGGGTGTCCCCCGGGGAGCTGTTTTTT. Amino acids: CASSLTGVSPGELFF.

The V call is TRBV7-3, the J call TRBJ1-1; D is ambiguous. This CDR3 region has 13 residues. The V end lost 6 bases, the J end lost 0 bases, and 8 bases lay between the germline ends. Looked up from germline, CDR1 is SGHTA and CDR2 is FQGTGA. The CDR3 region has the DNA TGTGCCAGCAGTTCACAGTTGAACACTGAAGCTTTCTTT. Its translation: CASSSQLNTEAFF.